This entry lists 10 T cell receptor beta chains sequenced from one sample in a study of T cells in Graves' hyperthyroidism and ophthalmopathy. Using RNA transcripts as the source, TCR beta CDR3 regions were amplified. The TCR CDR3 first-round RT-PCR relied on the HTBI primer set. TCRdb used MiXCR to reprocess the multiplex PCR reads, holding one entry per CDR3 protein. The data show fewer than 350,000 distinct CDR3 sequences, with roughly 15% seen just once and 30% to 35% held by the top ten. The sample comprised blood. The source of these receptors is a woman between 45 and 60 years old with Graves' hyperthyroidism that later progressed to Graves' ophthalmopathy.

To note about this clonotype: Relative to the germline gene, one junction end is altered; a read error may explain this. The chain couples TRBV5-8 to TRBJ2-5, with D possibly TRBD2 on 5 matching bases. CDR3 length: 13 amino acids. Germline loops: CDR1 SGHTS, CDR2 YDEGEE. The CDR3 region is CAGSFRTEETQYF. CDR3 DNA: TGTGCCGGCAGCTTTAGGACTGAGGAGACCCAGTACTTC.

This clonotype turned up a few times. The V and J genes are TRBV6-1 and TRBJ2-2, with D perhaps TRBD2 (6 bases). The CDR3 totals 14 residues. Germline V CDR1 and CDR2: MNHNS, SASEGT. V dropped 8 bases and J dropped 3 bases, with 13 bases sitting between them. CDR3 in DNA: TGTGCCAGCGCCTCCACGGGGGACACCGGGGAGCTGTTTTTT. Its protein is CASASTGDTGELFF.

This clonotype has ten or more counts. The chain couples TRBV2 to TRBJ1-5; the D is unclear. With 3 bases removed from V and 7 bases from J, the gap between germline ends came to 13 bases. The CDR3 has 14 amino acids. Germline-derived CDR1 and CDR2 are SNHLY and FYNNEI. The chain's CDR3 is CASSDEIGKQPQHF. DNA for the CDR3: TGTGCCAGCAGTGATGAAATAGGAAAACAGCCCCAGCATTTT.

As to this clonotype: A much larger clonotype is one base distant, so this may be a read error. The chain recombines TRBV10-1 with TRBJ2-3; 10 bases line up with TRBD1. Germline V gene data show CDR1 as WNHNN and CDR2 as SYGVQD (reference sequence). The CDR3 has 17 residues. The J segment lost 4 bases and the V segment lost 6 bases, leaving 13 bases of the junction unmatched. The CDR3 nucleotides are TGCGCCAGCAGCCAGGGCCCGGGACAGGGGAGCTCAGATACGCAGTATTTT. It translates to CASSQGPGQGSSDTQYF.

The rearrangement uses TRBV28 and TRBJ2-5; 7 positions agree with TRBD1. Germline V gene sequence: CDR1 MDHEN, CDR2 SYDVKM. V lost 5 bases and J lost 1; bases outside the gene matches: 7. This CDR3 region has 15 residues. In DNA, the CDR3 is TGTGCCAGCAGTCCCCTCGGGACAGCCCAAGAGACCCAGTACTTC. It yields the protein CASSPLGTAQETQYF.

This clonotype has at least ten counts. V gene TRBV6-1 combines with J gene TRBJ2-3; tentatively, D is TRBD1 (5 bases). This CDR3 is built from 15 residues. The V gene's germline CDR1 is MNHNS and CDR2 SASEGT. Trimming cost V 4 bases and J 2 bases, with 13 bases left between them. The CDR3 bases are TGTGCCAGCAGTGTTGGACACTCCTCCACAGATACGCAGTATTTT. Residues: CASSVGHSSTDTQYF.

This clonotype was seen at least ten times. The rearrangement joins TRBV6-1 to TRBJ1-6; TRBD1 matches 9 bases. CDR3 length equals 15 residues. With 10 bases clipped from V and 7 bases from J, the junction kept 11 bases outside the gene matches. Germline CDR1 is MNHNS and CDR2 is SASEGT. CDR3 DNA sequence: TGTGCCACCTTAAGGGACAGGGCGGGGAATTCACCCCTCCACTTT. It is translated as CATLRDRAGNSPLHF.

There are many counts of this clonotype. The J gene is TRBJ2-5, the V gene TRBV27; maybe TRBD1 (6 bases). The CDR3 contains 15 residues. Germline CDR1 MNHEY, CDR2 SMNVEV (reference sequence). V gave up 5 bases and J gave up 5 bases, with 18 bases separating them. CDR3 residues: CASSTQSGTTETQYF. The CDR3 DNA reads TGTGCCAGCAGTACTCAATCAGGGACAACGGAGACCCAGTACTTC.

This clonotype was detected a few times. The chain uses TRBV7-9 and TRBJ1-2; D ambiguous. This CDR3 is 11 amino acids long. V shed 5 bases and J shed 7 bases, with 8 bases lying between them. Germline V gene lookup returns CDR1 SEHNR and CDR2 FQNEAQ (reference sequence). The CDR3, as DNA: TGTGCCAGCAGCCCGGTCCCTGGCTACACCTTC. This translates into CASSPVPGYTF.

This clonotype came up many times. This chain uses TRBV12-3 or TRBV12-4 with TRBJ2-2; unclear D gene. V lost 3 bases and J 4 bases, leaving 9 bases between the germline ends. The CDR3 extends over 14 amino acids. The CDR3 region is CASSLGQITGELFF. The CDR3 DNA is TGTGCCAGCAGTTTGGGTCAGATCACCGGGGAGCTGTTTTTT.